Below, 29 T cell receptor beta chains from the same sample are listed, as sequenced in a study of T cell responses to AZD1222 COVID-19 vaccine. The table came from immunoSEQ multiplex PCR; TCRdb's copy has only in-frame clones and leaves some out. Among about 120,000 clones listed, 80% to 90% were seen once. The source was peripheral blood, collected on day 0 of AZD1222 vaccination. The receptors were gathered from an adult in good health.

The V and J genes are TRBV5-1 and TRBJ2-7, with TRBD1 matching over 8 bases. The CDR3 length is 15 residues. The V segment lost 2 bases and the J segment 3 bases; nucleotides outside the gene matches: 7. Germline V gene data show CDR1 as SGHRS and CDR2 as YFSETQ. In DNA form, the CDR3 reads TGCGCCAGCAGCTTATTAGCACAGGGGGGCTACGAGCAGTACTTC. Its translation: CASSLLAQGGYEQYF.

This sequence joins TRBV7-9 and TRBJ1-2; maybe TRBD1 (6 bases). The V and J ends lost 5 bases and 1 base respectively, with 11 bases between them. The CDR3 runs 14 residues. CDR1 and CDR2 from the germline V gene are SEHNR and FQNEAQ (reference sequence). As DNA, the CDR3 is TGTGCCAGCAGCCCTGGACAGAATAACTATGGCTACACCTTC. Translation: CASSPGQNNYGYTF.

This chain joins TRBV5-1 and TRBJ2-1; 7 bases are shared with TRBD1. The CDR3 loop spans 11 amino acids. Losses at the gene ends were 2 bases for V and 13 bases for J; bases not matched to a gene: 3. From germline, CDR1 is SGHRS and CDR2 YFSETQ. The CDR3 region has the DNA TGCGCCAGCAGCTTCGACAGGGTTCAGTTCTTC. As protein: CASSFDRVQFF.

This chain's CDR3 is CASSFQKGEKLFF. DNA for the CDR3: TGTGCCAGCAGCTTCCAGAAAGGGGAAAAACTGTTTTTT. This sequence joins TRBV7-3 and TRBJ1-4; D gene unclear. The germline V gene has CDR1 SGHTA and CDR2 FQGTGA. The CDR3 contains 13 residues. V dropped 3 bases and J dropped 8 bases, with 10 bases sitting between them.

The V gene is TRBV11-2, the J gene TRBJ2-3; D gene unclear. CDR1 and CDR2 from the germline V gene are SGHAT and FQNNGV. V was clipped by 4 bases and J by 0 bases, with 17 bases between them. This CDR3 contains 17 residues. In nucleotides, the CDR3 is TGTGCCAGCAGCTCCCCTTTAGGGCGGAGAAGCACAGATACGCAGTATTTT. Translation: CASSSPLGRRSTDTQYF.

V gene TRBV5-6 combines with J gene TRBJ1-5, with a tentative D call TRBD1 (5 bases). This CDR3 is 16 amino acids long. V was trimmed by 6 bases and J by 0 bases, leaving 16 bases between them. CDR1 and CDR2 (germline): SGHDT, YYEEEE. CDR3: CASTGAPDYSNQPQHF. The CDR3 DNA reads TGTGCCAGCACCGGGGCTCCGGACTATAGCAATCAGCCCCAGCATTTT.

This clone showed up just a few times. The rearrangement joins TRBV19 to TRBJ1-1; D is undetermined. Trimming shortened V by 6 bases and J by 11 bases, and 13 bases separated the two germline ends. This CDR3 has 11 amino acids. CDR1 and CDR2 (germline): LNHDA, SQIVND (reference sequence). CDR3 amino acids: CASSSLGGAFF. Here the CDR3 DNA reads TGTGCCAGTAGCTCACTCGGAGGGGCTTTCTTT.

V is TRBV29-1 and J is TRBJ2-4; D may be TRBD1 (6 bases). CDR3 length: 13 residues. Germline V gene data show CDR1 as SQVTM and CDR2 as ANQGSEA. Trimming stripped 4 bases from V and 5 bases from J, with 12 bases between. The CDR3 protein is CSVVRDNQNIQYF. CDR3 nucleotide sequence: TGCAGCGTTGTACGGGACAACCAAAACATTCAGTACTTC.

The gene calls are TRBV5-3 and TRBJ1-5, with D unclear. TRBV5-3 is given ORF status, its function remaining uncertain. The CDR3 extends over 15 amino acids. Trimming stripped 3 bases from V and 6 bases from J, with 16 bases between. The DNA for the CDR3 is TGTGCCAGAAGCTCGCCCCGTACGGAGAGTCAGCCCCAGCATTTT. It translates to CARSSPRTESQPQHF.

The rearrangement uses TRBV6-5 and TRBJ2-3, with a weak D call TRBD2 (6 bases). V was clipped by 6 bases and J by 6 bases, with 16 bases between them. The CDR3 totals 14 residues. Per germline, CDR1 MNHEY and CDR2 SVGAGI. This CDR3 reads CASRTPGGLDTQYF. CDR3 nucleotide sequence: TGTGCCAGCAGAACGCCTGGAGGGCTGGATACGCAGTATTTT.

V gene TRBV6-5 combines with J gene TRBJ2-3; 7 nucleotides agree with TRBD1. The CDR3 loop spans 15 amino acids. Germline V gene data show CDR1 as MNHEY and CDR2 as SVGAGI. V lost 2 bases to trimming and J lost 1 base; unmatched junction nucleotides: 3. This CDR3 reads CASSYGDSRTDTQYF. In DNA, the CDR3 is TGTGCCAGCAGTTACGGGGACAGTCGCACAGATACGCAGTATTTT.

The gene calls are TRBV18 and TRBJ1-4, with 9 nucleotides matching TRBD1. V was pared by 6 bases and J by 6 bases, with 5 bases of the junction left unmatched. The CDR3 loop spans 14 amino acids. Germline CDR1 is KGHSH and CDR2 is LQKENI. The CDR3 spells CASSSQGADEKLFF. The CDR3 region has the DNA TGTGCCAGCTCGTCACAGGGGGCGGATGAAAAACTGTTTTTT.

The chain couples TRBV14 to TRBJ2-2; 8 bases line up with TRBD2. Germline values: CDR1 SGHDN, CDR2 FVKESK. CDR3 length: 17 amino acids. The ends lost 0 bases at V and 4 bases at J; junction bases unmatched: 7. CDR3 DNA sequence: TGTGCCAGCAGCCAAGAGGAGGTCGGGACTAGCACCGGGGAGCTGTTTTTT. Residues: CASSQEEVGTSTGELFF.

This clone appeared a single time. The chain recombines TRBV5-1 with TRBJ1-4, with TRBD1 as a possible D gene (5 bases). Germline V gives CDR1 SGHRS, CDR2 YFSETQ. The length of the CDR3 is 14 residues. Trimming removed 4 bases from V and 5 bases from J, with 12 bases in between. DNA for the CDR3: TGCGCCAGCAGCCTCGGGACCGAGAATGAAAAACTGTTTTTT. Encoded protein: CASSLGTENEKLFF.

J is TRBJ2-5 and V is TRBV28; TRBD1 might be the D (5 bases). The CDR3 covers 15 residues. The V gene's germline CDR1 is MDHEN and CDR2 SYDVKM. With 2 bases removed from V and 0 bases from J, the gap between germline ends came to 10 bases. CDR3 loop: CASSLLGPHQETQYF. CDR3 DNA sequence: TGTGCCAGCAGTTTACTGGGGCCGCACCAAGAGACCCAGTACTTC. Full variable domain (remainder filled in from reference TRBV28 and TRBJ2-5): DVKVTQSSRYLVKRTGEKVFLECVQDMDHENMFWYRQDPGLGLRLIYFSYDVKMKEKGDIPEGYSVSREKKERFSLILESASTNQTSMYLCASSLLGPHQETQYFGPGTRLLVL.

The rearrangement joins TRBV7-9 to TRBJ2-7; 12 nucleotides agree with TRBD2. Germline values: CDR1 SEHNR, CDR2 FQNEAQ (reference sequence). The CDR3 contains 16 residues. V lost 2 bases, J lost 0 bases, and 2 bases stayed unmatched. CDR3 nucleotides: TGTGCCAGCAGCTTACTGACTAGCGGGAGCTCCTACGAGCAGTACTTC. Protein sequence: CASSLLTSGSSYEQYF.

The V call is TRBV2, the J call TRBJ2-3; the match to TRBD1 covers 8 bases. V was pared by 3 bases and J by 0 bases, with 2 bases of the junction left unmatched. CDR3 size: 15 residues. Per germline, CDR1 SNHLY and CDR2 FYNNEI. CDR3 loop: CASSDGDRSTDTQYF. For the CDR3, the DNA is TGTGCCAGCAGTGATGGGGACAGGAGCACAGATACGCAGTATTTT.

The CDR3 loop reads CASSQDDDSNTEAFF. CDR3 in DNA: TGTGCCAGCAGCCAAGATGATGACAGTAACACTGAAGCTTTCTTT. This chain joins TRBV3-1 (or the pseudogene TRBV3-2) and TRBJ1-1, with D perhaps matching TRBD1 (5 bases). V shed 0 bases and J shed 2 bases, with 10 bases lying between them. Germline V lookup: CDR1 LGHDT, CDR2 YNNKEL (reference sequence). This CDR3 region has 15 residues.

This clone was seen only once. CDR3: CASSLGEFLGPYEQYF. The CDR3 nucleotides are TGTGCCAGCAGCTTAGGGGAGTTCCTAGGACCCTACGAGCAGTACTTC. The chain links TRBV7-8 to TRBJ2-7; a weak D match, TRBD2 (5 bases). Germline V gene lookup returns CDR1 SGHVS and CDR2 FQNEAQ. Trimming removed 1 base at V and 2 bases at J, with 15 bases between. The CDR3 sequence is 16 residues long.

The V and J genes are TRBV6-6 and TRBJ1-5; 7 nucleotides align to TRBD1. This CDR3 region has 13 residues. In germline, CDR1 is MNHNY, CDR2 SVGAGI (reference sequence). The V segment lost 8 bases and the J segment 7 bases; nucleotides outside the gene matches: 8. The CDR3 reads CASEAGTAQPQHF. In nucleotides, the CDR3 is TGTGCCAGCGAAGCAGGGACAGCGCAGCCCCAGCATTTT.

The sample holds one count of this clone. The chain uses TRBV24-1 and TRBJ1-2; TRBD1 matches at 9 bases. Germline V gene lookup returns CDR1 KGHDR and CDR2 SFDVKD. V lost 4 bases and J lost 8; bases outside the gene matches: 13. This CDR3 is 16 amino acids long. CDR3 nucleotide sequence: TGTGCCACCAGTGAGGCCTGGGGACAGGGTTATGAGGGCTACACCTTC. This gives the protein CATSEAWGQGYEGYTF.

This rearrangement joins TRBV5-1 to TRBJ2-1; 11 positions match TRBD2. Germline V CDR1 and CDR2: SGHRS, YFSETQ. The CDR3 is 16 amino acids. The V segment lost 5 bases and the J segment 9 bases; nucleotides outside the gene matches: 13. The CDR3 bases are TGCGCCAGCAGACTGGGGGTAGCGGGAGGGCCGAGTGAGCAGTTCTTC. Translated, it gives CASRLGVAGGPSEQFF.

Comment on this clone: Within the sample, other DNA sequences also encode this same CDR3. This chain joins TRBV2 and TRBJ2-5; TRBD2 matches 7 bases. Germline V gene sequence: CDR1 SNHLY, CDR2 FYNNEI. V was pared by 3 bases and J by 5 bases, with 0 bases of the junction left unmatched. The CDR3 covers 12 residues. The chain's CDR3 is CASSEGGETQYF. In DNA form, the CDR3 reads TGTGCCAGCAGTGAGGGAGGGGAGACCCAGTACTTC. Variable domain in full (rest from reference TRBV2 and TRBJ2-5): EPEVTQTPSHQVTQMGQEVILRCVPISNHLYFYWYRQILGQKVEFLVSFYNNEISEKSEIFDDQFSVERPDGSNFTLKIRSTKLEDSAMYFCASSEGGETQYFGPGTRLLVL.

This chain links TRBV18 with TRBJ2-2, with no clear D. Trimming took off 3 bases at V and 4 bases at J, with 3 bases between the two ends. Germline lookup yields CDR1 KGHSH and CDR2 LQKENI. This CDR3 has 12 amino acids. CDR3 bases: TGTGCCAGCTCACCCTCCACCGGGGAGCTGTTTTTT. It is translated as CASSPSTGELFF.

The V and J genes are TRBV24-1 and TRBJ1-5; D gene unclear. V was clipped by 5 bases and J by 0 bases, with 13 bases between them. Germline CDR1 and CDR2: KGHDR and SFDVKD. The CDR3 is made up of 16 amino acids. The CDR3 DNA is TGTGCCACCAGTGCCTCGGACGGATATAGCAATCAGCCCCAGCATTTT. This codes for CATSASDGYSNQPQHF.

The chain joins TRBV5-1 to TRBJ1-2, with 7 bases lining up with TRBD1. The junction had 13 bases not matched to a gene; V was cut back by 4 bases and J by 1 base. The CDR3 has 17 amino acids. Germline V gene data show CDR1 as SGHRS and CDR2 as YFSETQ. CDR3 sequence: CASSLGQETLLNYGYTF. The CDR3 coding sequence is TGCGCCAGCAGCCTCGGACAGGAAACCTTACTTAACTATGGCTACACCTTC.

This clone has a handful of counts. This chain joins TRBV3-1 (or the pseudogene TRBV3-2) and TRBJ1-1, with 7 positions matching TRBD1. The CDR3 runs to 13 residues. Germline V gives CDR1 LGHDT, CDR2 YNNKEL (reference sequence). V was pared by 4 bases and J by 10 bases, with 9 bases of the junction left unmatched. The CDR3 DNA is TGTGCCAGCAGCCCGCGACAGGGCCTAGTAGCTTTCTTT. This encodes CASSPRQGLVAFF.

The rearrangement joins TRBV19 to TRBJ2-1; 11 nucleotides align to TRBD2. CDR1 is LNHDA, CDR2 SQIVND, per germline (reference sequence). The J segment lost 8 bases and the V segment lost 11 bases, leaving 14 bases of the junction unmatched. The CDR3 is 15 residues long. CDR3 amino acids: CAVQVVAGGPHEQFF. DNA of the CDR3: TGTGCCGTCCAGGTCGTAGCGGGAGGGCCCCATGAGCAGTTCTTC. Based on the CDR3 plus reference TRBV19 and TRBJ2-1, the full variable domain is DGGITQSPKYLFRKEGQNVTLSCEQNLNHDAMYWYRQDPGQGLRLIYYSQIVNDFQKGDIAEGYSVSREKKESFPLTVTSAQKNPTAFYLCAVQVVAGGPHEQFFGPGTRLTVL.

The rearrangement joins TRBV19 to TRBJ1-2, with D possibly TRBD1 on 6 matching bases. The V gene lost 0 bases and the J gene lost 8 bases, with 13 bases spanning the gap. The germline V gene encodes CDR1 LNHDA and CDR2 SQIVND (reference sequence). The CDR3 consists of 14 residues. The CDR3 DNA reads as TGTGCCAGTAGTATAGACAGGGGTCGGGGAGGCTACACCTTC. It encodes CASSIDRGRGGYTF.